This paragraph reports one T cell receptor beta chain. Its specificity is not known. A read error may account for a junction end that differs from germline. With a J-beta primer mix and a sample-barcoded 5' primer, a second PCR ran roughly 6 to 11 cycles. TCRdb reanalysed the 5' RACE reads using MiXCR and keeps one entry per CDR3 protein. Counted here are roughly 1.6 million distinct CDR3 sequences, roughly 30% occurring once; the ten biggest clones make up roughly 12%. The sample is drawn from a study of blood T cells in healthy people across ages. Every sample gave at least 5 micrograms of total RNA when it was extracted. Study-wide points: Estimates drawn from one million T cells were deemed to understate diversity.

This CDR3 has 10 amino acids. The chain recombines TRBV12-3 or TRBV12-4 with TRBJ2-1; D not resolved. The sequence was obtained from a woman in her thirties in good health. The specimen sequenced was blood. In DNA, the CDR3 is TGTGCCAGCAGTGGTGGTGAGCGGTTCTTC. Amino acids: CASSGGERFF.